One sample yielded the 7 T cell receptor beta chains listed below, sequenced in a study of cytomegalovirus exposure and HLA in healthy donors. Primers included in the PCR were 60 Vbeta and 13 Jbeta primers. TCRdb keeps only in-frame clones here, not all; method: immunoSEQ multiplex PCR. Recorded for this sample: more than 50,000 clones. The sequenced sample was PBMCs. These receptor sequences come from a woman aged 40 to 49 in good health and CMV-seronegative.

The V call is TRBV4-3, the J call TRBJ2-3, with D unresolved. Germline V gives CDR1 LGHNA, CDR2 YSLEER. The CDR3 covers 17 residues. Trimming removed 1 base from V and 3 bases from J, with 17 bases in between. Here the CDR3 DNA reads TGCGCCAGCAGCCAAGCTTCCCCCGGTCTGGAGACAGATACGCAGTATTTT. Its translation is CASSQASPGLETDTQYF.

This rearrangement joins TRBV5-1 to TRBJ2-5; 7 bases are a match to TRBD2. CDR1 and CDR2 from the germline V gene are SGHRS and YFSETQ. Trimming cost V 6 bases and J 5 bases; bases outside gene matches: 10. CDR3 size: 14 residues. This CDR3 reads CASTPAAGVETQYF. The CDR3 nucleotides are TGCGCCAGCACCCCCGCCGCGGGGGTGGAGACCCAGTACTTC.

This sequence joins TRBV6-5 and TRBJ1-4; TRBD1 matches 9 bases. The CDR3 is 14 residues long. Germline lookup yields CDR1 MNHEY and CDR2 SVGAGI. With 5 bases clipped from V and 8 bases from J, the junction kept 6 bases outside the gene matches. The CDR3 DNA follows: TGTGCCAGCAGTGCAGACAGGGGGGAGGAAAAACTGTTTTTT. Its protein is CASSADRGEEKLFF.

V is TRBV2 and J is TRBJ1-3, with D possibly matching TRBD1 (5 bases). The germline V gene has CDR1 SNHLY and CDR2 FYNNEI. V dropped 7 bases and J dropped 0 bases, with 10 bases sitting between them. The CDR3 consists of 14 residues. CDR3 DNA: TGTGCCAGCATCTGGGGCAGCTCTGGAAACACCATATATTTT. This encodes CASIWGSSGNTIYF.

This CDR3 is CASRTSRDRVNGYTF. For the CDR3, the DNA is TGTGCCAGCAGGACCTCCCGGGACAGGGTTAACGGCTACACCTTC. The J gene is TRBJ1-2, the V gene TRBV28; 9 positions match TRBD1. This CDR3 is built from 15 residues. Per the germline V gene, CDR1 is MDHEN and CDR2 is SYDVKM. V was pared by 6 bases and J by 8 bases, with 13 bases of the junction left unmatched.

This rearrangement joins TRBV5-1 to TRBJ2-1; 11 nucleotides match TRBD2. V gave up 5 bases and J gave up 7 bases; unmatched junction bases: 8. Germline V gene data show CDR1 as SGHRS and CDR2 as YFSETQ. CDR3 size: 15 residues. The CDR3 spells CASRAGLAAGNEQFF. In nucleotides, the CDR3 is TGCGCCAGCAGGGCGGGACTAGCGGCCGGGAATGAGCAGTTCTTC.

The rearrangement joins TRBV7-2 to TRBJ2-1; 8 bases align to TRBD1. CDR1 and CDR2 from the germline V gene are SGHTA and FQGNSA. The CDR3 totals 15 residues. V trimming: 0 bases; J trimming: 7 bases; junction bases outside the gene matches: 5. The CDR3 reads CASSLAQGAGNEQFF. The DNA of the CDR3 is TGTGCCAGCAGCTTAGCGCAGGGGGCTGGGAATGAGCAGTTCTTC.